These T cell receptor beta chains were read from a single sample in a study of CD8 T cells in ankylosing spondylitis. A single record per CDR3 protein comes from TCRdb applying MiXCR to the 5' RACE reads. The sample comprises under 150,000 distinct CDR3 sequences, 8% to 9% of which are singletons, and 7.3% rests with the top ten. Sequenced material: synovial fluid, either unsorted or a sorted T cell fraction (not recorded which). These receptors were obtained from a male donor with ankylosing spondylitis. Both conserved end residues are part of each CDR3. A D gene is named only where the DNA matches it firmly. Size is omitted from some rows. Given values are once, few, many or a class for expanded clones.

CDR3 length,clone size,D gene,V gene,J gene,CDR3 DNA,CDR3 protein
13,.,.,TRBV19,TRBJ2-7,TGTGCCAGTAGTAAGGAGACCTCCTACGAGCAGTACTTC,CASSKETSYEQYF
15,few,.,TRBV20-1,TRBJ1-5,TGCAGTGCTACCGGGGGGGTATCCGGCAATCAGCCCCAGCATTTT,CSATGGVSGNQPQHF
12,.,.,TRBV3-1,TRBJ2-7,TGTGCCAGCAGCCAAGATACCGACGAGCAGTACTTC,CASSQDTDEQYF
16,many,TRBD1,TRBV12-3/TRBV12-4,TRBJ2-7,TGTGCCAGCAGGAGCCTCGACAGGGGGGTCTCCTACGAGCAGTACTTC,CASRSLDRGVSYEQYF
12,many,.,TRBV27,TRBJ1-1,TGTGCCAGCAGAAGGGATTACGGTGAAGCTTTCTTT,CASRRDYGEAFF
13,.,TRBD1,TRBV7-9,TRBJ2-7,TGTGCCAGCAGTCCAAGGGGGCCTGATGTGCAGTACTTC,CASSPRGPDVQYF
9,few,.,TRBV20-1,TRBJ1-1,TGCAGTGCTAGAGCCGGGACCGAATTT,CSARAGTEF
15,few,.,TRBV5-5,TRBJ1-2,TGTGCCAGCAGGAGAACGGCCGTACAAAGCTATGGCTACACCTTC,CASRRTAVQSYGYTF
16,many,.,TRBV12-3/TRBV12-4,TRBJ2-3,TGTGCCAGCAGCCCAGGAGGGGGACGGGGCACAGATACGCAGTATTTT,CASSPGGGRGTDTQYF
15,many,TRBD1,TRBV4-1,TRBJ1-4,TGCGCCAGCAGCCAAGAGGGGACAGGGAGTGAAAAACTGTTTTTT,CASSQEGTGSEKLFF
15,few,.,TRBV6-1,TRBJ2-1,TGTGCCAGCACAACAACCCCAAGAGGGTCTCCTGAGCAGTTCTTC,CASTTTPRGSPEQFF
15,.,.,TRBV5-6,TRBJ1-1,TGTGCCAGCAGTTCCTACGCGGGGGCGAACACTGAAGCTTTCTTT,CASSSYAGANTEAFF
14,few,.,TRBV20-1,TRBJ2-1,TGCAGTGCTATGGCCCGGGAGCTCTACAATGAGCAGTTCTTC,CSAMARELYNEQFF
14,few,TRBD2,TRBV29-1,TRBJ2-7,TGCAGCGTAGTCCTAGCGGGATTCCTCTACGAGCAGTACTTC,CSVVLAGFLYEQYF
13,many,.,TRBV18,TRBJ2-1,TGTGCCAGCTCACGGGACAGGACTAGCGTGGAGTTCTTC,CASSRDRTSVEFF
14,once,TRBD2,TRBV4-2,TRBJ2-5,TGTGCCAGCAGCCTTAGGGCGGGAGAAGAGACCCAGTACTTC,CASSLRAGEETQYF
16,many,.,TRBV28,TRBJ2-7,TGTGCCAGCAGTTCGCCCGGGACACGAACTTTCTACGAGCAGTACTTC,CASSSPGTRTFYEQYF
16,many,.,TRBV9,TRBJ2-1,TGTGCCAGCAGCGTAGCCGGCCCACGACCTAGGGGGGAGCAGTTCTTC,CASSVAGPRPRGEQFF
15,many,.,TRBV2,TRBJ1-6,TGTGCCAGCAGTACCCCCGGGACAAAGAATTCACCCCTCCACTTT,CASSTPGTKNSPLHF
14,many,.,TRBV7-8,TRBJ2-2,TGTGCCAGCAGCTTAGAATTGATCCCCGGGGAGCTGTTTTTT,CASSLELIPGELFF
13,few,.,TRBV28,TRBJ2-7,TGTGCCAGTACTAAACTAGGATCCTACGAGCAGTACTTC,CASTKLGSYEQYF
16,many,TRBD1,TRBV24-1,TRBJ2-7,TGTGCCACCAGTGACAACGGACAGGGCCCCCCCTACGAGCAGTACTTC,CATSDNGQGPPYEQYF
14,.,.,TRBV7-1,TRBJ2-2,TGTGCCAGCAGCTCCGGACTCGTCAGCTGGGAGCTGTTTTTT,CASSSGLVSWELFF
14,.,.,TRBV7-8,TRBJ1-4,TGTGCCAGCAGCTCGACAACAACTAATGAAAAACTGTTTTTT,CASSSTTTNEKLFF
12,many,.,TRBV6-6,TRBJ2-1,TGTGCCAGCCGTTTCGGGAACAATGAGCAGTTCTTC,CASRFGNNEQFF
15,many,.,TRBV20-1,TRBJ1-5,TGCAGTGCCAGAGGAGGAACGTTTAGCAATCAGCCCCAGCATTTT,CSARGGTFSNQPQHF
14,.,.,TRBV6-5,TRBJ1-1,TGTGCCAGCAGTTCTCTACGACAGAACACTGAAGCTTTCTTT,CASSSLRQNTEAFF
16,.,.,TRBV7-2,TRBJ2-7,TGTGCCAGCAGCCGCGCGGGGGCTAGCGGCTCCTACGAGCAGTACTTC,CASSRAGASGSYEQYF
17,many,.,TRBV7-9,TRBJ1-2,TGTGCCAGCAGCGCTTATCAGAGGACAGCCAACGACTATGGCTACACCTTC,CASSAYQRTANDYGYTF
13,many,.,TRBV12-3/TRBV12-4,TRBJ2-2,TGTGCCAGCAGTTTAGATCCAGCCCGGGAGCTGTTTTTT,CASSLDPARELFF
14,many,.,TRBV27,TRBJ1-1,TGTGCCAGCAGTTTATTAGCGTCGGGTCGTAAAGCTTTCTTT,CASSLLASGRKAFF
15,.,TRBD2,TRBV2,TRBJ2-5,TGTGCCAGCAGTGAGCTGAGCGGGAGGGAAGAGACCCAGTACTTC,CASSELSGREETQYF
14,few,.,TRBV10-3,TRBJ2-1,TGTGCCATCAACACGGGAATAGCGTACAATGAGCAGTTCTTC,CAINTGIAYNEQFF
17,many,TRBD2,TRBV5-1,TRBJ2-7,TGCGCCAGCAGCTCCATTACTACTAGCGGGGACTCCTACGAGCAGTACTTC,CASSSITTSGDSYEQYF
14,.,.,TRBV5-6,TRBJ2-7,TGTGCCAGCAGCCCGACACCCGTCTCCTACGAGCAGTACTTC,CASSPTPVSYEQYF
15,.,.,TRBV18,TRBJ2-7,TGTGCCAGCTCAGGGACCGGGTCCCTATCCTACGAGCAGTACTTC,CASSGTGSLSYEQYF
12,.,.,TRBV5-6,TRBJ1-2,TGTGCCAGCAGCCCGGGGGAGGAAGGCTACACCTTC,CASSPGEEGYTF
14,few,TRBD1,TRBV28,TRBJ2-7,TGTGCCAGCAGTTTGGGACAGGCATCTACGAAGCAGTACTTC,CASSLGQASTKQYF